The 31 T cell receptor beta chains given below trace back to one sample, sequenced in a study of T-cell reconstitution after alpha-beta-depleted transplantation in children. Construction of the TCRbeta library involved unique molecular identifiers. TCRdb re-derived calls from the PCR reads in MiXCR, one entry per CDR3 protein. Of 75,000 to 80,000 distinct CDR3 sequences detected, about a sixth appear once; the ten largest clones hold 45% to 55%. The material sequenced was PBMCs, mostly from graft donor cells, taken 360 days after TCRalphabeta/CD19-depleted stem cell transplant. Every receptor here comes from a male patient aged 2 to 10 who had a stem cell transplant for acute lymphoblastic leukemia, so the T cells may come from the graft donor.

This chain connects TRBV5-7 to TRBJ2-4; D is ambiguous. TRBV5-7 is an ORF for which the function is uncertain. The CDR3 covers 11 residues. The V and J ends lost 6 bases and 9 bases respectively, with 10 bases between them. This chain's CDR3 is CASTPWGIQYF. The CDR3 nucleotides are TGTGCCAGCACCCCCTGGGGCATTCAGTACTTC.

The V and J genes are TRBV6-5 and TRBJ1-2, with D unclear. The CDR3 covers 14 residues. Per germline, CDR1 MNHEY and CDR2 SVGAGI. Between the trimmed V and J ends, which lost 2 bases and 6 bases, there was a span of 13 bases. The CDR3 sequence: CASSYPDLRDGYTF. The CDR3, as DNA: TGTGCCAGCAGTTACCCTGACCTTAGAGATGGCTACACCTTC.

The rearrangement joins TRBV10-3 to TRBJ2-1; 10 bases map to TRBD1. Germline assignment: CDR1 ENHRY and CDR2 SYGVKD. After removal of 6 bases from V and 7 bases from J, the junction contained 0 bases not matched to a gene. The CDR3 is 12 residues long. The CDR3 spells CAIRGQGNEQFF. DNA for the CDR3: TGTGCCATCAGGGGACAGGGGAATGAGCAGTTCTTC.

The chain carries TRBV5-1 and TRBJ2-7, with TRBD2 as a possible D gene (6 bases). Germline V lookup: CDR1 SGHRS, CDR2 YFSETQ. The CDR3 spans 13 residues. Trimming removed 3 bases at V and 1 base at J, with 8 bases between. CDR3 DNA: TGCGCCAGCAGCTCCGCGGGATCCTACGAGCAGTACTTC. Translated: CASSSAGSYEQYF.

The V and J genes are TRBV27 and TRBJ2-7, with D maybe TRBD1 (7 bases). The CDR3 is 17 amino acids. The germline V gene encodes CDR1 MNHEY and CDR2 SMNVEV (reference sequence). V lost 6 bases, J lost 4 bases, and 25 bases lay in between. This CDR3 reads CASSRLAPRDSSYEQYF. In nucleotides, the CDR3 is TGTGCCAGCAGCCGATTAGCGCCGCGGGACAGCAGTTACGAGCAGTACTTC.

V gene TRBV12-3 or TRBV12-4 combines with J gene TRBJ2-2, with TRBD1 matching over 7 bases. The CDR3 consists of 15 residues. J was trimmed by 6 bases and V by 7 bases; bases with no gene match: 11. The CDR3 coding sequence is TGTGCCAGCACCTACTCGAGACAGGGTGCCGGGGAGCTGTTTTTT. Its protein product is CASTYSRQGAGELFF.

This chain joins TRBV10-3 and TRBJ2-7; a possible D gene is TRBD1 (5 bases). The CDR3 sequence is 13 residues long. V was trimmed by 3 bases and J by 2 bases, leaving 8 bases between them. Germline V CDR1 and CDR2: ENHRY, SYGVKD. CDR3 DNA sequence: TGTGCCATCAGTGACCGGACAACCTACGAGCAGTACTTC. This encodes CAISDRTTYEQYF.

This clonotype was observed a handful of times. The chain couples TRBV20-1 to TRBJ2-1, with TRBD2 as a possible D gene (5 bases). CDR1 DFQATT and CDR2 SNEGSKA come from the germline V gene (reference sequence). Deletions cut 3 bases from V and 10 bases from J, with 16 bases between. The CDR3 has 13 residues. Written as DNA, the CDR3 is TGCAGTGCTAGTAGCGCCCCTTCACACGAGCAGTTCTTC. Its translation is CSASSAPSHEQFF.

This clonotype was counted a few times. This sequence joins TRBV7-9 and TRBJ2-2; D perhaps matches TRBD1 (5 bases). Germline V gene sequence: CDR1 SEHNR, CDR2 FQNEAQ (reference sequence). Trimming took off 6 bases at V and 7 bases at J, with 18 bases between the two ends. This CDR3 region has 15 residues. The CDR3 sequence: CASRPGLRAIGELFF. The CDR3 coding sequence is TGTGCCAGCAGACCAGGGTTAAGAGCGATCGGGGAGCTGTTTTTT.

This rearrangement joins TRBV3-1 to TRBJ2-1; 10 positions match TRBD2. Losses at the gene ends were 4 bases for V and 3 bases for J; bases not matched to a gene: 6. Germline V gene lookup returns CDR1 LGHDT and CDR2 YNNKEL (reference sequence). The CDR3 spans 16 residues. This CDR3 reads CASSPGRLAGYNEQFF. Written as DNA, the CDR3 is TGTGCCAGCAGCCCGGGGCGACTAGCGGGCTACAATGAGCAGTTCTTC.

Many counts were recorded for this clonotype. The V gene is TRBV12-3 or TRBV12-4, the J gene TRBJ2-1; tentatively, D is TRBD2 (5 bases). Trimming shortened V by 6 bases and J by 8 bases, and 14 bases separated the two germline ends. This CDR3 comprises 13 residues. The CDR3 nucleotides read TGTGCCAGCAGGGGGTCGGGGTTCCATGAGCAGTTCTTC. As protein: CASRGSGFHEQFF.

The table lists this clonotype with a few counts. V gene TRBV25-1 combines with J gene TRBJ2-1; D tentatively fits TRBD1 or TRBD2 (6 bases each). Germline lookup yields CDR1 MGHDK and CDR2 SYGVNS. Trimming removed 7 bases at V and 5 bases at J, with 15 bases between. CDR3 size: 14 residues. The CDR3 region has the DNA TGTGCCAGCAATCGGGGGCCTCGGCACAATGAGCAGTTCTTC. Its translation is CASNRGPRHNEQFF.

This clonotype was counted a few times. This chain joins TRBV12-3 or TRBV12-4 and TRBJ2-5; D is possibly TRBD1 (5 bases). This CDR3 spans 13 amino acids. With 4 bases removed from V and 6 bases from J, the gap between germline ends came to 12 bases. For the CDR3, the DNA is TGTGCCAGCAGTTCCAGGGTCTGGAAGACCCAGTACTTC. Residues: CASSSRVWKTQYF.

In nucleotides, the CDR3 is TGTGCCAGCAGTTCTAGTCGGGGCACAGATACGCAGTATTTT. It yields the protein CASSSSRGTDTQYF. The chain recombines TRBV6-5 with TRBJ2-3; no reliable D call. CDR3 length: 14 residues. Per the germline V gene, CDR1 is MNHEY and CDR2 is SVGAGI. The V end lost 4 bases, the J end lost 1 base, and 9 bases lay between the germline ends.

This clonotype was seen only a few times. The genes are TRBV5-1 and TRBJ2-7; the D gene is possibly TRBD2 (5 bases). This CDR3 is built from 15 residues. V dropped 0 bases and J dropped 1 base, with 11 bases sitting between them. Germline V CDR1 and CDR2: SGHRS, YFSETQ. The CDR3 DNA is TGCGCCAGCAGCTTGGATTGGACTCGTTCCTACGAGCAGTACTTC. This sequence encodes CASSLDWTRSYEQYF.

This clonotype has just a few counts. This chain connects TRBV11-1 to TRBJ2-5, with 7 bases matching TRBD2. This CDR3 comprises 15 residues. Germline loops: CDR1 SGHAT, CDR2 FQDESV (reference sequence). The V segment lost 1 base and the J segment 3 bases; nucleotides outside the gene matches: 5. The CDR3 sequence: CASSLEFGTKETQYF. In DNA, the CDR3 is TGTGCCAGCAGCTTAGAGTTCGGGACTAAAGAGACCCAGTACTTC.

With regard to this clonotype: One end of the junction fails to match germline, which may point to a read error. This sequence joins TRBV7-2 and TRBJ2-3; TRBD2 agrees at 7 bases. Looked up from germline, CDR1 is SGHTA and CDR2 is FQGNSA. The CDR3 totals 14 residues. CDR3 region: CASRLAGRTDTQYF. The CDR3, as DNA: TGTGCCAGCAGGTTAGCGGGCCGAACAGATACGCAGTATTTT.

This clonotype was detected only a few times. In DNA, the CDR3 is TGTGCCAGCAGTTGGGGGCCCCAAAATTACGAGCAGTACTTC. This encodes CASSWGPQNYEQYF. The V call is TRBV27, the J call TRBJ2-7, with TRBD1 as a possible D gene (6 bases). In germline, CDR1 is MNHEY, CDR2 SMNVEV (reference sequence). The germline V and J ends were trimmed by 4 bases and 4 bases, with 14 bases remaining between them. This CDR3 region has 14 residues.

This clonotype came up a few times. The chain links TRBV5-1 to TRBJ2-1; TRBD1 aligns across 10 bases. This CDR3 has 16 amino acids. V dropped 4 bases and J dropped 4; count of bases not matched to a gene: 8. The V gene's germline CDR1 is SGHRS and CDR2 YFSETQ. The CDR3 region is CASSLTPGQGYNEQFF. The CDR3 DNA sequence: TGCGCCAGCAGCCTCACTCCGGGACAGGGGTACAATGAGCAGTTCTTC.

This chain connects TRBV10-3 to TRBJ2-3; 7 bases match TRBD1. The CDR3 sequence is 15 residues long. Germline V gene sequence: CDR1 ENHRY, CDR2 SYGVKD. Losses at the gene ends were 5 bases for V and 2 bases for J; bases not matched to a gene: 7. CDR3 nucleotides: TGTGCCATCAGTCTACAGGGGATGCACACAGATACGCAGTATTTT. Translating gives CAISLQGMHTDTQYF.

J is TRBJ2-7 and V is TRBV20-1, with 9 bases matching TRBD2. V was clipped by 3 bases and J by 5 bases; unmatched bases: 8. The CDR3 sequence is 14 residues long. CDR1 is DFQATT, CDR2 SNEGSKA, per germline (reference sequence). For the CDR3, the DNA is TGCAGTGCTAGTTTGGGGACTAGCTACCACGAGCAGTACTTC. Its translation: CSASLGTSYHEQYF.

This clonotype was counted at least ten times. J is TRBJ2-1 and V is TRBV20-1, with 14 bases lining up with TRBD2. V gave up 3 bases and J gave up 0 bases; unmatched junction bases: 1. This CDR3 comprises 16 residues. The germline gives CDR1 DFQATT, CDR2 SNEGSKA (reference sequence). CDR3 nucleotides: TGCAGTGCTAGGGGACTAGCGGGAGTCTCCTACAATGAGCAGTTCTTC. This gives the protein CSARGLAGVSYNEQFF.

The J gene is TRBJ2-7, the V gene TRBV13; D is possibly TRBD2 (6 bases). Looked up from germline, CDR1 is PRHDT and CDR2 is FYEKMQ (reference sequence). Trimming shortened V by 5 bases and J by 1 base, and 18 bases separated the two germline ends. There are 16 residues in the CDR3. CDR3 sequence: CASSQQPGGPSYEQYF. The CDR3, as DNA: TGTGCCAGCAGCCAACAGCCAGGAGGGCCTTCCTACGAGCAGTACTTC.

The chain has TRBV25-1 and TRBJ2-1, with D possibly matching TRBD1 (5 bases). The V end was cut by 6 bases, the J end by 7 bases, with 13 bases between. CDR3 length equals 13 residues. The germline V gene has CDR1 MGHDK and CDR2 SYGVNS. CDR3 sequence reads: CASSQGRRNEQFF. CDR3 nucleotides: TGTGCCAGCAGCCAGGGTCGGCGGAATGAGCAGTTCTTC.

V gene TRBV4-2 combines with J gene TRBJ2-2; D unclear. Germline V gene data show CDR1 as LGHNA and CDR2 as YNFKEQ. Trimming took 0 bases from V and 1 from J, leaving 15 bases between them. This CDR3 has 18 residues. Here the CDR3 DNA reads TGTGCCAGCAGCCAAGAAGGTTGGGGATCGGGGAACACCGGGGAGCTGTTTTTT. The encoded protein is CASSQEGWGSGNTGELFF.

In this sample, this clonotype turned up many times. The chain couples TRBV7-9 to TRBJ1-5; no definite D call. Germline V CDR1 and CDR2: SEHNR, FQNEAQ (reference sequence). The CDR3 has 13 residues. The germline V and J ends were trimmed by 3 bases and 3 bases, with 6 bases remaining between them. CDR3 nucleotides: TGTGCCAGCAGCTTCGAATACAATCAGCCCCAGCATTTT. It codes for CASSFEYNQPQHF.

The rearrangement uses TRBV7-9 and TRBJ2-3; no clear D. CDR1 SEHNR and CDR2 FQNEAQ come from the germline V gene (reference sequence). The CDR3 spans 14 residues. V dropped 5 bases and J dropped 2 bases, with 11 bases sitting between them. CDR3 protein: CASSLLESTDTQYF. DNA of the CDR3: TGTGCCAGCAGCCTGTTGGAATCCACAGATACGCAGTATTTT.

This clonotype occurred many times. This chain joins TRBV12-3 or TRBV12-4 and TRBJ1-1; D uncertain. The CDR3 covers 13 residues. V was shortened by 5 bases and J by 8 bases, with 15 bases between the two germline ends. The DNA for the CDR3 is TGTGCCAGCAGTCTCAGCGTCTATAAGGAAGCTTTCTTT. Protein: CASSLSVYKEAFF.

The chain couples TRBV27 to TRBJ2-1; tentatively, D is TRBD1 (6 bases). CDR3 size: 14 residues. With 6 bases removed from V and 4 bases from J, the gap between germline ends came to 13 bases. Germline values: CDR1 MNHEY, CDR2 SMNVEV (reference sequence). The CDR3 sequence: CASSPRGFYNEQFF. DNA of the CDR3: TGTGCCAGCAGCCCCAGGGGCTTTTACAATGAGCAGTTCTTC.

This chain links TRBV5-1 with TRBJ2-1; D ambiguous. Per germline, CDR1 SGHRS and CDR2 YFSETQ. There are 15 residues in the CDR3. The V end lost 2 bases, the J end lost 8 bases, and 17 bases lay between the germline ends. DNA for the CDR3: TGCGCCAGCAGCTTTCTCAGGAAATTGGCAGATGAGCAGTTCTTC. The encoded protein is CASSFLRKLADEQFF.

V is TRBV5-1 and J is TRBJ2-1; D perhaps matches TRBD2 (6 bases). The CDR3 contains 13 residues. V was clipped by 5 bases and J by 9 bases, with 15 bases between them. Germline V gene data show CDR1 as SGHRS and CDR2 as YFSETQ. CDR3 amino acids: CASRDGSHSEQFF. The CDR3 bases are TGCGCCAGCAGGGACGGGAGTCACAGTGAGCAGTTCTTC. The full variable domain, in which reference TRBV5-1 and TRBJ2-1 provide the parts outside the CDR3, is KAGVTQTPRYLIKTRGQQVTLSCSPISGHRSVSWYQQTPGQGLQFLFEYFSETQRNKGNFPGRFSGRQFSNSRSEMNVSTLELGDSALYLCASRDGSHSEQFFGPGTRLTVL.